This T cell receptor beta chain originates from a study of blood T cell repertoires in COVID-19. Study in general: The cDNA or gDNA used as material had been derived from T cells, B-cell-depleted T cells, or PBMCs.

Germline trimming cut 10 bases from V and 5 bases from J; bases unmatched to any gene: 8. Germline V CDR1 and CDR2: SGDLS, YYNGEE. The CDR3 sequence is 13 residues long. TCRdb keeps only in-frame clones here, not all; method: immunoSEQ multiplex PCR. Of over 70,000 clones listed, 70% to 90% are singletons. The chain combines TRBV9 with TRBJ2-2; 7 bases match TRBD1. Material for sequencing was peripheral blood. This clonotype originated in a man aged 60 to 75 with COVID-19, enrolled during active disease. The chain's CDR3 is CASTGVGTGELFF. The CDR3 region has the DNA TGTGCCTCTACAGGGGTTGGGACCGGGGAGCTGTTTTTT.